This T cell receptor (beta chain) was captured by sequencing in a study of spatial heterogeneity in lung cancer. The overall study: Detection of beta-chain sequences consistently exceeded that of alpha-chain sequences. Unique TCR and UMI combinations averaged more than ten appearances each in raw reads.

TCR cDNA molecules each had a unique molecular identifier. One entry per CDR3 protein results from TCRdb running MiXCR on the 5' RACE reads. The sample consists of 90,000 to 95,000 distinct CDR3 sequences, approximately 12% of them appearing once. From germline, CDR1 is MDHEN and CDR2 SYDVKM. The CDR3 is 14 residues long. Trimming took 10 bases from V and 4 from J, leaving 20 bases between them. The time point is: sample taken at primary tumor resection. The sequenced material consisted of unsorted whole RNA from tumor, nontumor lung or frozen PBMC. The donor group consisted of roughly 76 patients who had untreated, early-stage non-small cell lung cancer. This clonotype appeared many times.

V and J are TRBV28 and TRBJ2-7; tentatively, D is TRBD1 or TRBD2 (5 bases each). The receptor was isolated from a male donor with early-stage non-small cell lung cancer. The sequences come from PBMCs, collected at surgery. CDR3 residues: CATGAGPPTYEQYF. In DNA, the CDR3 is TGTGCCACCGGGGCGGGCCCTCCCACATACGAGCAGTACTTC.